These T cell receptor beta chains were read from a single sample in a study of CD8 T cells in Susac syndrome. TCRdb independently ran MiXCR on the immunoSEQ multiplex PCR reads; one entry per CDR3 protein. The sample consists of about 180,000 distinct CDR3 sequences, 90% to 95% of them appearing once. Material for sequencing was CD8+ T cells from PBMCs. These receptors originate from a human donor with multiple sclerosis. Each CDR3 is given with its conserved first and last residue. A D gene is named only where the DNA matches it firmly. Some rows mark clone size as missing; the rest say once, few, many or name a class of expanded clone.

clone_size d_call j_call v_call cdr3_aa cdr3_nt
- TRBD2 TRBJ2-7 TRBV6-1 CASSPTRTSYEGEQYF TGTGCCAGCAGCCCCACCCGGACTAGCTACGAAGGCGAGCAGTACTTC
- - TRBJ1-1 TRBV27 CASSPLVGGDTEAFF TGTGCCAGCAGCCCTTTGGTGGGGGGCGACACTGAAGCTTTCTTT
- TRBD2 TRBJ2-5 TRBV20-1 CSASLANLFSGETQYF TGCAGTGCTTCACTAGCGAACCTGTTCAGTGGAGAGACCCAGTACTTC
- - TRBJ2-1 TRBV29-1 CSVHGSGSNEQFF TGCAGCGTTCACGGCTCGGGGTCAAATGAGCAGTTCTTC
once - TRBJ1-1 TRBV27 CASRTIPGDPEAFF TGTGCCAGCAGGACAATTCCAGGGGACCCTGAAGCTTTCTTT
- TRBD2 TRBJ2-3 TRBV2 CASRGTSGCYF TGTGCCAGCAGAGGGACTAGCGGGTGTTATTTT
- TRBD1 TRBJ2-7 TRBV5-1 CASSSEETGTDEQYF TGCGCCAGCAGCTCCGAGGAGACAGGGACGGACGAGCAGTACTTC
- - TRBJ1-1 TRBV12-5 CASGPAWGAVGDTEAFF TGTGCTAGTGGTCCCGCTTGGGGGGCCGTCGGGGACACTGAAGCTTTCTTT
once - TRBJ1-1 TRBV7-9 CASSPDSYTEAFF TGTGCCAGCAGCCCCGACAGTTACACTGAAGCTTTCTTT
- - TRBJ1-4 TRBV20-1 CSATPQGEDEKLFF TGCAGTGCTACCCCACAGGGTGAGGATGAAAAACTGTTTTTT
- TRBD2 TRBJ2-7 TRBV25-1 CASSEWGGKSSYEQYF TGTGCCAGCAGTGAATGGGGGGGTAAGAGCTCCTACGAGCAGTACTTC
- TRBD1 TRBJ2-7 TRBV19 CASSGDSLKEEQYF TGTGCCAGTAGTGGGGACAGCCTGAAGGAAGAGCAGTACTTC
- - TRBJ1-2 TRBV7-3 CASSLIAGANYGYTF TGTGCCAGCAGCTTAATTGCAGGGGCTAACTATGGCTACACCTTC
- TRBD2 TRBJ2-1 TRBV6-6 CASSKLAGGPYEQFF TGTGCCAGCAGTAAACTAGCGGGGGGGCCTTATGAGCAGTTCTTC
- TRBD1 TRBJ2-7 TRBV27 CASSFRTGQGAEQYF TGTGCCAGCAGTTTCCGAACGGGACAGGGGGCCGAGCAGTACTTC
- TRBD1 TRBJ2-5 TRBV6-1 CASSEETGGQETQYF TGTGCCAGCAGTGAAGAGACAGGGGGCCAAGAGACCCAGTACTTC
- - TRBJ2-3 TRBV7-2 CASSLGRRVSDTQYF TGTGCCAGCAGCTTAGGAAGGCGGGTATCTGATACGCAGTATTTT
- - TRBJ2-1 TRBV7-3 CASSYSSSYNEQFF TGTGCCAGCAGCTACTCCAGCTCCTACAATGAGCAGTTCTTC